Listed below are T cell receptor beta chains from one sample, sequenced in a study of blood T cells in healthy people across ages. TCRdb itself ran the 5' RACE reads through MiXCR, one entry per CDR3 protein. This table holds around 990,000 distinct CDR3 sequences, under 30% found once. The same sample was also studied in work on T cells of mothers and their children.

Sequenced: blood. These TCRs come from a girl aged 2 to 10 in good health. CDR3s include the opening cysteine and the closing phenylalanine or tryptophan. A D gene is named only where the DNA matches it firmly. Size is omitted from some rows. Given values are once, few, many or a class for expanded clones.

10,TRBV29-1,TRBJ2-1,few,NA,CSVEYYEQFF,TGCAGCGTTGAGTACTATGAGCAGTTCTTC
16,TRBV4-3,TRBJ2-3,NA,NA,CASSQGRLRGTDTQYF,TGCGCCAGCAGCCAGGGAAGGCTGAGAGGGACAGATACGCAGTATTTT
13,TRBV24-1,TRBJ1-1,NA,NA,CATKGTVNTEAFF,TGTGCCACCAAGGGCACAGTGAACACTGAAGCTTTCTTT
16,TRBV10-3,TRBJ2-3,NA,TRBD1,CAISEAGQGAKDPQYF,TGTGCCATCAGTGAGGCTGGACAGGGGGCCAAAGATCCGCAGTATTTT
15,TRBV28,TRBJ2-4,NA,NA,CASSFTPGAKNIQYF,TGTGCCAGCAGTTTCACTCCGGGAGCCAAAAACATTCAGTACTTC
18,TRBV15,TRBJ2-1,NA,TRBD1,CATSRTGGTGGYYNEQFF,TGTGCCACCAGCAGGACAGGAGGGACAGGGGGTTATTACAATGAGCAGTTCTTC
14,TRBV29-1,TRBJ2-4,NA,NA,CSATGPLAKNIQYF,TGCAGCGCAACAGGGCCTCTAGCCAAAAACATTCAGTACTTC
12,TRBV28,TRBJ2-6,NA,NA,CATQGRANVLTF,TGTGCCACCCAGGGGAGGGCCAACGTCCTGACTTTC
14,TRBV24-1,TRBJ1-1,few,NA,CATVGSSGRNEAFF,TGTGCCACCGTAGGAAGTTCGGGGCGGAATGAAGCTTTCTTT
14,TRBV10-3,TRBJ1-4,NA,NA,CAISEVVGGEKLFF,TGTGCCATCAGTGAAGTGGTGGGGGGTGAAAAACTGTTTTTT
15,TRBV29-1,TRBJ2-5,NA,TRBD1,CSVDSQGARWETQYF,TGCAGCGTTGATAGCCAGGGGGCGAGATGGGAGACCCAGTACTTC
13,TRBV29-1,TRBJ2-3,NA,NA,CSVDGGHEDTQYF,TGCAGCGTTGATGGGGGGCATGAAGATACGCAGTATTTT
13,TRBV27,TRBJ2-1,few,TRBD2,CASGRDYEDEQFF,TGTGCCAGCGGCCGGGACTACGAGGATGAGCAGTTCTTC
15,TRBV6-2/TRBV6-3,TRBJ2-7,once,TRBD1,CASSDLRDREYEQYF,TGTGCCAGCAGTGACCTCCGGGACAGGGAATACGAGCAGTACTTC
13,TRBV7-9,TRBJ1-1,few,NA,CASSSRRNTEAFF,TGTGCCAGCAGCTCCAGACGGAACACTGAAGCTTTCTTT
15,TRBV19,TRBJ2-4,many,NA,CASSMDRLAKNIQYF,TGTGCCAGTAGCATGGACAGATTAGCCAAAAACATTCAGTACTTC
13,TRBV12-5,TRBJ1-5,few,TRBD1,CASSRGSNQPQHF,TGTGCTAGCTCCAGGGGGAGCAATCAGCCCCAGCATTTT
15,TRBV6-5,TRBJ2-5,NA,NA,CASSSQPGDQETQYF,TGTGCCAGCAGCTCCCAGCCAGGGGACCAAGAGACCCAGTACTTC
15,TRBV19,TRBJ2-1,few,NA,CASSIGESSYNEQFF,TGTGCCAGTAGTATAGGGGAGAGCTCCTACAATGAGCAGTTCTTC
14,TRBV6-5,TRBJ2-1,NA,NA,CASRPFVLNSEQFF,TGTGCCAGCCGTCCTTTCGTTCTAAACAGTGAGCAGTTCTTC
16,TRBV18,TRBJ1-1,NA,NA,CASSPLGGRSNTEAFF,TGTGCCAGCTCACCTTTGGGAGGCAGATCGAACACTGAAGCTTTCTTT
13,TRBV9,TRBJ2-2,NA,NA,CASSVEVIGELFF,TGTGCCAGCAGCGTAGAGGTTATCGGGGAGCTGTTTTTT
11,TRBV29-1,TRBJ1-4,NA,NA,CSVGTGLAMYF,TGCAGCGTTGGGACCGGGCTTGCGATGTATTTT
15,TRBV7-3,TRBJ1-5,NA,TRBD1,CASSLTGQGNQPQHF,TGTGCCAGCAGCTTAACCGGACAGGGGAATCAGCCCCAGCATTTT
14,TRBV12-3/TRBV12-4,TRBJ2-1,NA,NA,CASSLTDVYNEQFF,TGTGCCAGCAGTTTGACGGACGTCTACAATGAGCAGTTCTTC
15,TRBV7-9,TRBJ2-1,many,TRBD2,CASSRGGSSYNEQFF,TGTGCCAGCAGCCGCGGGGGGAGCTCCTACAATGAGCAGTTCTTC
15,TRBV7-2,TRBJ2-5,NA,NA,CASSLGGRDQETQYF,TGTGCCAGCAGCTTAGGAGGCAGGGATCAAGAGACCCAGTACTTC
16,TRBV4-2,TRBJ2-5,NA,TRBD2,CASSQEKGGGQETQYF,TGTGCCAGCAGCCAAGAGAAGGGCGGGGGCCAAGAGACCCAGTACTTC
15,TRBV7-2,TRBJ2-3,once,TRBD2,CASSPREVSTDTQYF,TGTGCCAGCAGCCCCCGGGAGGTTAGCACAGATACGCAGTATTTT
12,TRBV9,TRBJ1-2,NA,NA,CASSVGLGDYTF,TGTGCCAGCAGCGTAGGGCTAGGCGACTACACCTTC
15,TRBV5-1,TRBJ1-1,NA,TRBD1,CASSWGTDQNTEAFF,TGCGCCAGCAGCTGGGGGACAGACCAGAACACTGAAGCTTTCTTT
15,TRBV28,TRBJ2-7,NA,TRBD2,CASSFGGRAPYEQYF,TGTGCCAGCAGTTTCGGCGGGAGGGCTCCCTACGAGCAGTACTTC
17,TRBV11-2,TRBJ2-1,NA,NA,CASSLGFRPGINNEQFF,TGTGCCAGCAGCTTAGGGTTCCGACCCGGCATCAACAATGAGCAGTTCTTC
12,TRBV19,TRBJ1-6,few,NA,CASNEGRSPLHF,TGTGCCAGTAATGAGGGACGTTCACCCCTCCACTTT
16,TRBV7-9,TRBJ2-1,few,NA,CASSLVLAIDNNEQFF,TGTGCCAGCAGCTTAGTTTTGGCTATAGACAACAATGAGCAGTTCTTC
15,TRBV6-1,TRBJ1-1,NA,NA,CASSEINPGTTEAFF,TGTGCCAGCAGTGAAATTAATCCGGGGACGACTGAAGCTTTCTTT
15,TRBV7-9,TRBJ1-2,few,NA,CASSLPGAKMSGYTF,TGTGCCAGCAGCTTACCAGGGGCCAAAATGAGTGGCTACACCTTC
14,TRBV6-5,TRBJ1-4,NA,TRBD1,CASRTGTGREKLFF,TGTGCCAGCAGGACCGGGACAGGGCGGGAAAAACTGTTTTTT
15,TRBV15,TRBJ2-1,NA,NA,CATSSSRSAYNEQFF,TGTGCCACCAGCAGCTCCCGGTCGGCCTACAATGAGCAGTTCTTC
15,TRBV7-3,TRBJ2-5,few,TRBD2,CASSSIAGGQETQYF,TGTGCCAGCAGCTCAATAGCGGGGGGCCAAGAGACCCAGTACTTC
14,TRBV6-5,TRBJ1-2,NA,NA,CASSFQGRDYGYTF,TGTGCCAGCAGTTTCCAGGGGCGCGACTATGGCTACACCTTC
16,TRBV6-5,TRBJ1-2,NA,TRBD1,CASSYYPEGADYGYTF,TGTGCCAGCAGTTACTACCCGGAGGGGGCCGACTATGGCTACACCTTC
13,TRBV20-1,TRBJ2-1,few,NA,CSARDRERSMQFF,TGCAGTGCTAGAGATCGGGAGAGATCCATGCAGTTCTTC